Listed below are T cell receptor beta chains from one sample, sequenced in a study of T cell responses to AZD1222 COVID-19 vaccine. Sequencing was performed with immunoSEQ multiplex PCR; in TCRdb, only in-frame clones are kept and a portion is missing. In the table there are some 100,000 clones, 85% to 90% of which are singletons. Sequencing was performed on peripheral blood, taken on day 0 of AZD1222 vaccination. The receptors originated from an adult in good health. Each CDR3 is given with its conserved first and last residue. The D gene is left open where the match is weak. A clone size is listed for some rows: how often the clone was seen (once, few, many), or a class if it is expanded.

TRBV11-2	TRBJ2-1	once	TRBD2	CASSLLELAAYNEQFF	TGTGCCAGCAGCTTACTTGAACTAGCGGCATACAATGAGCAGTTCTTC
TRBV5-4	TRBJ1-1	NA	NA	CASSREGEAFF	TGTGCCAGCAGCCGAGAAGGTGAAGCTTTCTTT
TRBV18	TRBJ2-3	NA	TRBD2	CASSPVDLAGGPSDTQYF	TGTGCCAGCTCACCAGTCGATCTAGCGGGGGGGCCCTCAGATACGCAGTATTTT
TRBV5-1	TRBJ2-3	NA	TRBD2	CASSWGLAGGTDTQYF	TGCGCCAGCAGTTGGGGACTAGCGGGGGGCACAGATACGCAGTATTTT
TRBV24-1	TRBJ2-3	once	TRBD2	CATSLSGRASGTDTQYF	TGTGCCACCAGTCTTAGCGGGAGGGCGTCAGGCACAGATACGCAGTATTTT
TRBV28	TRBJ2-7	NA	NA	CASSLQGSYEQYF	TGTGCCAGCAGTTTGCAGGGGTCCTACGAGCAGTACTTC
TRBV5-1	TRBJ1-1	NA	NA	CASSPQGLEAFF	TGCGCCAGCAGCCCCCAGGGTCTTGAAGCTTTCTTT
TRBV5-1	TRBJ1-3	NA	NA	CASSAWWTSSGNTIYF	TGCGCCAGCAGCGCTTGGTGGACAAGCTCTGGAAACACCATATATTTT
TRBV19	TRBJ1-5	NA	TRBD1	CASSIGTGYNQPQHF	TGTGCCAGTAGTATCGGGACAGGTTACAATCAGCCCCAGCATTTT
TRBV7-2	TRBJ2-1	NA	NA	CASSLVWTHPPIEQFF	TGTGCCAGCAGCTTAGTGTGGACCCACCCACCAATTGAGCAGTTCTTC
TRBV2	TRBJ2-7	NA	NA	CASKGNSVPYEQYF	TGTGCCAGCAAAGGGAATAGCGTTCCCTACGAGCAGTACTTC
TRBV7-9	TRBJ2-3	NA	NA	CASSQAGAVAQLPF	TGTGCCAGCAGCCAGGCGGGGGCAGTCGCGCAGCTTCCTTTT
TRBV11-2	TRBJ2-1	NA	TRBD1	CASSSGQDNEQFF	TGTGCCAGCAGCTCAGGACAGGACAATGAGCAGTTCTTC
TRBV19	TRBJ2-1	NA	NA	CASSIKARAAEQFF	TGTGCCAGTAGTATTAAGGCTCGGGCGGCTGAGCAGTTCTTC